The next 29 T cell receptor beta chains were all read from a single sample in a study of OX40 agonist ivuxolimab in advanced cancers. Sequencing was performed with immunoSEQ multiplex PCR; in TCRdb, only in-frame clones are kept and a portion is missing. The table records fewer than 25,000 clones, about 76% of them present only once. Here the sequenced sample was CD4+ or CD8+ T cells sorted from blood, taken in a trial of the OX40 agonist ivuxolimab. Every receptor here comes from an adult with an advanced solid tumor such as melanoma, head and neck, liver or kidney cancer.

The chain links TRBV6-4 to TRBJ2-3, with 12 positions matching TRBD2. The CDR3 consists of 18 residues. Germline lookup yields CDR1 MRHNA and CDR2 SNTAGT. V lost 5 bases and J lost 4; bases outside the gene matches: 13. The CDR3 loop reads CASSSLTASGGASDTQYF. As DNA, the CDR3 is TGTGCCAGCAGTTCCCTCACAGCTAGCGGGGGGGCATCAGATACGCAGTATTTT.

CDR3 sequence (DNA): TGCGCCAGCAGCGAGGACAGGGGGTACGAGCAGTACTTC. Translated, it gives CASSEDRGYEQYF. The chain recombines TRBV5-1 with TRBJ2-7; 10 nucleotides agree with TRBD1. The germline CDR1 and CDR2 sequences are SGHRS and YFSETQ. The CDR3 contains 13 residues. The ends lost 4 bases at V and 4 bases at J; junction bases unmatched: 2.

The chain carries TRBV6-5 and TRBJ2-7; D is perhaps TRBD2 (5 bases). Germline loops: CDR1 MNHEY, CDR2 SVGAGI. V dropped 4 bases and J dropped 3 bases, with 16 bases sitting between them. This CDR3 contains 15 residues. The chain's CDR3 is CASSFGSSSNYEQYF. The CDR3 DNA follows: TGTGCCAGCAGTTTCGGGTCTAGCAGTAACTACGAGCAGTACTTC.

V gene TRBV5-4 combines with J gene TRBJ2-7; 7 bases map to TRBD1. CDR1 SGHNT and CDR2 YYREEE come from the germline V gene (reference sequence). CDR3 length: 15 amino acids. Unmatched junction bases numbered 5, after V lost 0 bases and J lost 2 bases. CDR3 loop: CASSLGPTGPYEQYF. Here the CDR3 DNA reads TGTGCCAGCAGCTTGGGCCCGACAGGGCCCTACGAGCAGTACTTC.

The rearrangement joins TRBV2 to TRBJ2-3, with TRBD2 matching 7 bases. Looked up from germline, CDR1 is SNHLY and CDR2 is FYNNEI. The length of the CDR3 is 18 residues. The trim removed 6 bases at V and 4 bases at J, leaving 19 bases unmatched. The DNA for the CDR3 is TGTGCCAGCAGCGGGATGCTTTGGGCGGGGGTACAAGCAGATACGCAGTATTTT. This encodes CASSGMLWAGVQADTQYF.

By frequency in the sample, this clone is medium-sized. The J gene is TRBJ1-1, the V gene TRBV19; 9 bases line up with TRBD1. J lost 8 bases, V lost 6 bases, and 7 bases had no gene match. The CDR3 sequence is 13 residues long. CDR1 and CDR2 (germline): LNHDA, SQIVND (reference sequence). CDR3 amino acids: CASSSPGTGEAFF. Written as DNA, the CDR3 is TGTGCCAGTAGCTCCCCCGGGACAGGGGAAGCTTTCTTT.

This sequence joins TRBV5-6 and TRBJ2-1; TRBD1 matches 7 bases. Germline V lookup: CDR1 SGHDT, CDR2 YYEEEE. V lost 2 bases to trimming and J lost 3 bases; unmatched junction nucleotides: 2. This CDR3 spans 14 amino acids. The CDR3: CASSLGGYYNEQFF. DNA of the CDR3: TGTGCCAGCAGCTTAGGGGGCTACTACAATGAGCAGTTCTTC.

The chain links TRBV29-1 to TRBJ2-2; D remains unclear. This CDR3 has 13 residues. CDR1 and CDR2 (germline): SQVTM, ANQGSEA. Trimming removed 4 bases at V and 4 bases at J, with 10 bases between. DNA of the CDR3: TGCAGCGTTGTCAGTGCGGTCACCGGGGAGCTGTTTTTT. It yields the protein CSVVSAVTGELFF.

The rearrangement links TRBV4-1 to TRBJ1-1; D is unclear. The CDR3 has 15 residues. CDR1 and CDR2 (germline): MGHRA, YSYEKL. Trimming removed 2 bases at V and 6 bases at J, with 16 bases between. This CDR3 reads CASSQITGSVAEAFF. The CDR3 DNA is TGCGCCAGCAGCCAAATTACCGGGTCCGTCGCTGAAGCTTTCTTT.

This chain connects TRBV4-1 to TRBJ1-2; perhaps TRBD1 as D (5 bases). Germline assignment: CDR1 MGHRA and CDR2 YSYEKL. The CDR3 sequence is 13 residues long. Trimming removed 7 bases from V and 4 bases from J, with 13 bases in between. This CDR3 reads CASKGDNLYGYTF. The CDR3 coding sequence is TGCGCCAGCAAAGGGGATAACCTCTATGGCTACACCTTC.

This clone has only one observation. V and J are TRBV4-1 and TRBJ1-2, with 11 bases identical to TRBD1. There are 16 residues in the CDR3. The germline V gene has CDR1 MGHRA and CDR2 YSYEKL. V gave up 1 base and J gave up 5 bases; unmatched junction bases: 6. The chain's CDR3 is CASSQARDRGAYGYTF. CDR3 bases: TGCGCCAGCAGCCAAGCCCGGGACAGGGGGGCTTATGGCTACACCTTC.

The genes are TRBV5-6 and TRBJ2-3, with 7 positions matching TRBD2. V was pared by 4 bases and J by 2 bases, with 7 bases of the junction left unmatched. The CDR3 extends over 15 amino acids. Germline V CDR1 and CDR2: SGHDT, YYEEEE. CDR3 amino acids: CASSLERGPTDTQYF. The CDR3 region has the DNA TGTGCCAGCAGCCTCGAGCGGGGACCCACAGATACGCAGTATTTT.

V gene TRBV27 combines with J gene TRBJ2-1, with 11 bases identical to TRBD2. V lost 5 bases, J lost 2 bases, and 2 bases stayed unmatched. This CDR3 contains 15 residues. CDR1 is MNHEY, CDR2 SMNVEV, per germline (reference sequence). CDR3: CASSASGGPYNEQFF. In DNA form, the CDR3 reads TGTGCCAGCAGTGCTAGCGGGGGGCCCTACAATGAGCAGTTCTTC.

The V and J genes are TRBV5-8 and TRBJ2-7; 8 nucleotides align to TRBD1. Germline CDR1 reads SGHTS; CDR2 reads YDEGEE. The ends lost 0 bases at V and 6 bases at J; junction bases unmatched: 5. The CDR3 runs to 14 residues. The CDR3 DNA reads TGTGCCAGCAGCTTGGTCCAGGGGGCCTCCGAGCAGTACTTC. It encodes CASSLVQGASEQYF. The whole variable domain, remainder taken from reference TRBV5-8 and TRBJ2-7, is EAGVTQSPTHLIKTRGQQATLRCSPISGHTSVYWYQQALGLGLQFLLWYDEGEERNRGNFPPRFSGRQFPNYSSELNVNALELEDSALYLCASSLVQGASEQYFGPGTRLTVT.

The V gene is TRBV19, the J gene TRBJ2-4; D tentatively reads TRBD1 or TRBD2 (6 bases each). This CDR3 has 13 amino acids. Germline V gene lookup returns CDR1 LNHDA and CDR2 SQIVND (reference sequence). V lost 2 bases and J lost 8, with 10 bases in between. The CDR3 coding sequence is TGTGCCAGTAGTATATCAGGGGAGGACATTCAGTACTTC. This encodes CASSISGEDIQYF.

This chain connects TRBV9 to TRBJ1-2, with TRBD1 identical over 8 bases. After removal of 3 bases from V and 7 bases from J, the junction contained 5 bases not matched to a gene. The germline CDR1 and CDR2 sequences are SGDLS and YYNGEE. The CDR3 totals 13 residues. The CDR3 loop is CASSADRGGGYTF. For the CDR3, the DNA is TGTGCCAGCAGCGCCGACAGGGGAGGTGGCTACACCTTC.

The chain is built from TRBV28 and TRBJ2-7, with D possibly matching TRBD2 (5 bases). The V and J ends lost 8 bases and 0 bases respectively, with 14 bases between them. Germline lookup yields CDR1 MDHEN and CDR2 SYDVKM. CDR3 size: 14 residues. CDR3 in DNA: TGTGCCAGCCACTCGAGGGCCCTCTCCTACGAGCAGTACTTC. Translation: CASHSRALSYEQYF. Together with reference TRBV28 and TRBJ2-7, the CDR3 gives the full variable domain: DVKVTQSSRYLVKRTGEKVFLECVQDMDHENMFWYRQDPGLGLRLIYFSYDVKMKEKGDIPEGYSVSREKKERFSLILESASTNQTSMYLCASHSRALSYEQYFGPGTRLTVT.

The V gene is TRBV7-9, the J gene TRBJ2-1; D is undetermined. Germline CDR1 SEHNR, CDR2 FQNEAQ (reference sequence). Trimming took off 0 bases at V and 12 bases at J, with 6 bases between the two ends. The CDR3 is made up of 11 amino acids. CDR3: CASSLAIGQFF. The CDR3 DNA sequence: TGTGCCAGCAGCTTAGCCATAGGGCAGTTCTTC.

The chain recombines TRBV7-9 with TRBJ2-1; D uncertain. V was trimmed by 5 bases and J by 2 bases, leaving 10 bases between them. This CDR3 comprises 14 residues. Looked up from germline, CDR1 is SEHNR and CDR2 is FQNEAQ (reference sequence). CDR3 DNA: TGTGCCAGCAGCCCATTTAGGGCCTACAATGAGCAGTTCTTC. Translation gives CASSPFRAYNEQFF. The full variable domain, completed using reference TRBV7-9 and TRBJ2-1, is DTGVSQNPRHKITKRGQNVTFRCDPISEHNRLYWYRQTLGQGPEFLTYFQNEAQLEKSRLLSDRFSAERPKGSFSTLEIQRTEQGDSAMYLCASSPFRAYNEQFFGPGTRLTVL.

Remarks on this clone: The junction and the germline gene differ at one end; a read error may be behind it. The rearrangement joins TRBV6-4 to TRBJ2-3; D perhaps matches TRBD2 (7 bases). The CDR3 consists of 13 residues. Germline CDR1 MRHNA, CDR2 SNTAGT. CDR3 loop: CASSERETGTQYF. In DNA, the CDR3 is TGTGCCAGCAGTGAGCGGGAGACAGGTACGCAGTATTTT.

The chain carries TRBV6-6 and TRBJ2-1; no clear D. V was cut by 2 bases and J by 6 bases, with 8 bases left in between. Germline CDR1 MNHNY, CDR2 SVGAGI (reference sequence). CDR3 length equals 13 residues. The CDR3 here is CASSYDAGNEQFF. CDR3 nucleotides: TGTGCCAGCAGTTACGACGCAGGCAATGAGCAGTTCTTC.

V and J are TRBV19 and TRBJ2-5; 8 bases map to TRBD1. The CDR3 contains 12 residues. Trimming removed 9 bases from V and 3 bases from J; junction bases left unmatched: 3. CDR1 is LNHDA, CDR2 SQIVND, per germline (reference sequence). CDR3 region: CASRGQEETQYF. CDR3 DNA sequence: TGTGCCAGCAGGGGACAGGAAGAGACCCAGTACTTC.

The gene calls are TRBV11-2 and TRBJ2-3; D unresolved. Trimming took off 0 bases at V and 5 bases at J, with 9 bases between the two ends. This CDR3 comprises 14 residues. The germline gives CDR1 SGHAT, CDR2 FQNNGV. Here the CDR3 DNA reads TGTGCCAGCAGCTTAGAGGGAACGAAAGATACGCAGTATTTT. Translating gives CASSLEGTKDTQYF.

This rearrangement joins TRBV5-1 to TRBJ2-7; tentative D call: TRBD1 (6 bases). Deletions cut 3 bases from V and 4 bases from J, with 11 bases between. The length of the CDR3 is 13 residues. Looked up from germline, CDR1 is SGHRS and CDR2 is YFSETQ. CDR3 DNA: TGCGCCAGCAGCTCACAGGGCTCGTACGAGCAGTACTTC. This codes for CASSSQGSYEQYF.

This clone was seen once. The rearrangement joins TRBV6-4 to TRBJ2-1; D is perhaps TRBD1 (5 bases). Germline CDR1 is MRHNA and CDR2 is SNTAGT. Trimming stripped 0 bases from V and 5 bases from J, with 5 bases between. The CDR3 sequence is 13 residues long. In nucleotides, the CDR3 is TGTGCCAGCAGTGACTCGGACAACAATGAGCAGTTCTTC. It codes for CASSDSDNNEQFF.

The V call is TRBV19, the J call TRBJ2-1; D is ambiguous. Trimming left V 3 bases short and J 2 bases short, with 11 bases between. The V gene's germline CDR1 is LNHDA and CDR2 SQIVND (reference sequence). The CDR3 consists of 15 residues. CDR3 DNA sequence: TGTGCCAGTAGTATCGCGGCCTTGCCCTACAATGAGCAGTTCTTC. As protein: CASSIAALPYNEQFF.

V and J are TRBV2 and TRBJ2-7; TRBD1 matches at 7 bases. CDR1 and CDR2 from the germline V gene are SNHLY and FYNNEI. V shed 8 bases and J 3 bases; nucleotides not matched to a gene: 13. The CDR3 contains 15 residues. The CDR3: CASDAPGTEVYEQYF. In nucleotides, the CDR3 is TGTGCCAGCGATGCCCCCGGGACAGAAGTCTACGAGCAGTACTTC.

This chain's CDR3 is CASSLAGGLFQPQHF. DNA for the CDR3: TGTGCCAGCAGTTTAGCCGGGGGCTTGTTTCAGCCCCAGCATTTT. The genes are TRBV27 and TRBJ1-5; possibly TRBD1 for D (6 bases). This CDR3 spans 15 amino acids. The germline CDR1 and CDR2 sequences are MNHEY and SMNVEV (reference sequence). V lost 2 bases, J lost 6 bases, and 14 bases lay in between.

V and J are TRBV15 and TRBJ1-1; 8 bases align to TRBD1. This CDR3 region has 14 residues. V shed 0 bases, J shed 4 bases, and the junction held 1 base outside the gene matches. The V gene's germline CDR1 is LNHNV and CDR2 YYDKDF (reference sequence). CDR3 bases: TGTGCCACCAGCAGAGACCAGGGGGCCACTGAAGCTTTCTTT. This codes for CATSRDQGATEAFF.